A single sample gave rise to the 19 T cell receptor beta chains below, sequenced in a study of T cell responses to AZD1222 COVID-19 vaccine. Generated by immunoSEQ multiplex PCR, the TCRdb table keeps only in-frame clones and is missing some. The data show around 140,000 clones, with 85% to 95% seen just once and around 4.7% held by the top ten. The material was peripheral blood, obtained on day 0 of AZD1222 vaccination. The receptors were sampled from an adult in good health.

V and J are TRBV5-6 and TRBJ1-5, with D hard to call. Germline loops: CDR1 SGHDT, CDR2 YYEEEE. V lost 0 bases to trimming and J lost 7 bases, with 8 bases between them. The CDR3 loop spans 13 amino acids. The CDR3 protein is CASSLGAKQPQHF. The DNA for the CDR3 is TGTGCCAGCAGCTTGGGTGCCAAGCAGCCCCAGCATTTT.

This sequence joins TRBV5-1 and TRBJ2-5; D is unresolved. The germline CDR1 and CDR2 sequences are SGHRS and YFSETQ. V was trimmed by 4 bases and J by 3 bases, leaving 13 bases between them. The CDR3 spans 14 residues. The CDR3 loop reads CASSTKGPEETQYF. CDR3 coding DNA: TGCGCCAGCAGCACTAAAGGCCCCGAAGAGACCCAGTACTTC.

The chain joins TRBV15 to TRBJ1-2; no clear D gene. This CDR3 comprises 16 residues. Trimming took 0 bases from V and 2 from J, leaving 13 bases between them. Germline V CDR1 and CDR2: LNHNV, YYDKDF (reference sequence). CDR3 nucleotides: TGTGCCACCAGCAGAGATCTTCCGGGCGGAAACTATGGCTACACCTTC. As protein: CATSRDLPGGNYGYTF.

The V and J genes are TRBV6-6 and TRBJ2-5; possibly TRBD1 for D (6 bases). With 6 bases removed from V and 2 bases from J, the gap between germline ends came to 10 bases. The CDR3 has 13 amino acids. The germline gives CDR1 MNHNY, CDR2 SVGAGI (reference sequence). CDR3 sequence reads: CASSRDTQETQYF. The CDR3 region has the DNA TGTGCCAGCAGCCGGGACACACAAGAGACCCAGTACTTC.

This sequence joins TRBV18 and TRBJ1-1; D is unresolved. The germline gives CDR1 KGHSH, CDR2 LQKENI. This CDR3 has 15 amino acids. V shed 2 bases and J shed 0 bases, with 10 bases lying between them. The DNA for the CDR3 is TGTGCCAGCTCACCAGGTGTCCTGTTGAACACTGAAGCTTTCTTT. This translates into CASSPGVLLNTEAFF.

The chain joins TRBV15 to TRBJ1-4; the D is unclear. The CDR3 consists of 13 residues. CDR1 is LNHNV and CDR2 is YYDKDF in the germline V gene (reference sequence). The ends were cut back, 0 bases at V and 6 bases at J, with 5 bases in the middle. The CDR3 DNA reads TGTGCCACCAGCAGAGAGGGTGATGAAAAACTGTTTTTT. It yields the protein CATSREGDEKLFF.

The V call is TRBV5-5, the J call TRBJ2-3, with D hard to call. V lost 4 bases and J 5 bases, leaving 14 bases between the germline ends. Germline CDR1 is SGHKS and CDR2 is YYEKEE (reference sequence). The CDR3 covers 14 residues. CDR3 sequence: CASSPRRAEDTQYF. The CDR3 DNA is TGTGCCAGCAGCCCCCGCCGGGCCGAAGATACGCAGTATTTT.

The V gene is TRBV7-2, the J gene TRBJ2-7; 8 bases align to TRBD2. V shed 0 bases and J 2 bases; nucleotides not matched to a gene: 3. The CDR3 contains 15 residues. Germline loops: CDR1 SGHTA, CDR2 FQGNSA. Here the CDR3 DNA reads TGTGCCAGCAGCTTAGCTAGCGGGGAGCCCTACGAGCAGTACTTC. Translation: CASSLASGEPYEQYF.

The V and J genes are TRBV30 and TRBJ1-2; D is unresolved. The CDR3 spans 17 residues. Germline values: CDR1 GTSNPN, CDR2 SVGIG (reference sequence). The V and J ends lost 2 bases and 0 bases respectively, with 19 bases between them. The CDR3 DNA is TGTGCCTGGAGTCCGAAAACCGGGGTTAACCCTAACTATGGCTACACCTTC. This codes for CAWSPKTGVNPNYGYTF.

V gene TRBV5-4 combines with J gene TRBJ2-5, with D possibly being TRBD2 (6 bases). V lost 2 bases and J lost 2, with 19 bases in between. The CDR3 covers 17 residues. From germline, CDR1 is SGHNT and CDR2 YYREEE (reference sequence). This chain's CDR3 is CASSFTALRGTQETQYF. CDR3 nucleotides: TGTGCCAGCAGCTTCACCGCCCTGCGGGGTACTCAAGAGACCCAGTACTTC.

This sequence joins TRBV29-1 and TRBJ1-4; TRBD1 matches at 8 bases. In germline, CDR1 is SQVTM, CDR2 ANQGSEA. The CDR3 is 14 amino acids. V shed 0 bases, J shed 6 bases, and the junction held 3 bases outside the gene matches. CDR3 protein: CSVEDRGRYEKLFF. The CDR3 DNA reads as TGCAGCGTTGAAGACAGGGGGCGTTATGAAAAACTGTTTTTT.

The chain joins TRBV9 to TRBJ1-2, with a possible D match to TRBD1 (5 bases). The CDR3 consists of 14 residues. The V end was cut by 3 bases, the J end by 6 bases, with 15 bases between. Per the germline V gene, CDR1 is SGDLS and CDR2 is YYNGEE. The CDR3 region is CASSASQGFNGYTF. The CDR3 DNA follows: TGTGCCAGCAGCGCAAGCCAGGGATTTAATGGCTACACCTTC.

J is TRBJ1-1 and V is TRBV27; D unresolved. The CDR3 is 14 residues long. The V end lost 5 bases, the J end lost 1 base, and 11 bases lay between the germline ends. Germline V gives CDR1 MNHEY, CDR2 SMNVEV (reference sequence). The CDR3: CASSPLPKNTEAFF. The CDR3 coding sequence is TGTGCCAGCAGTCCCCTCCCTAAGAACACTGAAGCTTTCTTT.

V usage is TRBV10-3 and J usage is TRBJ1-2; D call uncertain. The germline CDR1 and CDR2 sequences are ENHRY and SYGVKD. V gave up 2 bases and J gave up 2 bases, with 12 bases separating them. The CDR3 is made up of 15 amino acids. In DNA, the CDR3 is TGTGCCATCAGTGAGAGTTCGATAGGGAACTATGGCTACACCTTC. Amino acid sequence: CAISESSIGNYGYTF.

The V gene is TRBV10-1, the J gene TRBJ2-5, with 9 bases identical to TRBD2. This CDR3 contains 15 residues. The V segment lost 0 bases and the J segment 1 base; nucleotides outside the gene matches: 0. Germline V CDR1 and CDR2: WNHNN, SYGVQD (reference sequence). The DNA of the CDR3 is TGCGCCAGCAGTGAGTCGACTAGCGGCCAAGAGACCCAGTACTTC. Translated: CASSESTSGQETQYF.

The rearrangement joins TRBV7-9 to TRBJ1-5; 11 positions agree with TRBD1. This CDR3 has 18 residues. The germline CDR1 and CDR2 sequences are SEHNR and FQNEAQ (reference sequence). With V trimmed by 1 base and J by 7 bases, 12 bases remained unmatched. The DNA for the CDR3 is TGTGCCAGCAGCTTAGGGACAGGGGGCTATAACGTGAGCCAGCCCCAGCATTTT. This gives the protein CASSLGTGGYNVSQPQHF. Full variable domain (missing parts from reference TRBV7-9 and TRBJ1-5): DTGVSQNPRHKITKRGQNVTFRCDPISEHNRLYWYRQTLGQGPEFLTYFQNEAQLEKSRLLSDRFSAERPKGSFSTLEIQRTEQGDSAMYLCASSLGTGGYNVSQPQHFGDGTRLSIL.

This chain joins TRBV11-2 and TRBJ2-5, with D possibly matching TRBD1 (6 bases). This CDR3 has 14 residues. Germline-derived CDR1 and CDR2 are SGHAT and FQNNGV. Between the trimmed V and J ends, which lost 5 bases and 1 base, there was a span of 11 bases. The CDR3 spells CASSLGTFQETQYF. The DNA of the CDR3 is TGTGCCAGCAGCCTAGGGACATTCCAAGAGACCCAGTACTTC.

The chain carries TRBV18 and TRBJ2-6, with D hard to call. Trimming stripped 6 bases from V and 2 bases from J, with 14 bases between. The germline V gene encodes CDR1 KGHSH and CDR2 LQKENI. The CDR3 is 16 amino acids. This CDR3 reads CASSPNVGAGANVLTF. DNA for the CDR3: TGTGCCAGCTCCCCTAATGTCGGAGCTGGGGCCAACGTCCTGACTTTC. Drawing the rest from reference TRBV18 and TRBJ2-6, the complete variable domain is NAGVMQNPRHLVRRRGQEARLRCSPMKGHSHVYWYRQLPEEGLKFMVYLQKENIIDESGMPKERFSAEFPKEGPSILRIQQVVRGDSAAYFCASSPNVGAGANVLTFGAGSRLTVL.

This chain joins TRBV10-3 and TRBJ1-5, with 8 bases fitting TRBD1. Looked up from germline, CDR1 is ENHRY and CDR2 is SYGVKD. After removal of 6 bases from V and 3 bases from J, the junction contained 7 bases not matched to a gene. The CDR3 loop spans 15 amino acids. CDR3 in DNA: TGTGCCATCAGCCCAGGGGGCGGGTACAATCAGCCCCAGCATTTT. Translated: CAISPGGGYNQPQHF.